The T cell receptor beta chain under discussion was sequenced for a study of blood T cell repertoires in COVID-19. This CDR3 contains 15 residues. Between the trimmed V and J ends, which lost 2 bases and 5 bases, there was a span of 15 bases. Germline lookup yields CDR1 MNHNS and CDR2 SASEGT. TCRdb's table, derived via immunoSEQ multiplex PCR, lists solely in-frame clones and lacks some. The sample includes 60,000 to 70,000 clones, approximately 90% seen only once; the top ten take roughly 1.2%. The specimen sequenced was peripheral blood. This sequence joins TRBV6-1 and TRBJ1-1; D is possibly TRBD1 (5 bases). This receptor was identified in a woman in her fifties or sixties with acute or convalescent COVID-19. CDR3 sequence reads: CASSEWGGARTEAFF. CDR3 DNA sequence: TGTGCCAGCAGTGAATGGGGAGGGGCGAGGACTGAAGCTTTCTTT.